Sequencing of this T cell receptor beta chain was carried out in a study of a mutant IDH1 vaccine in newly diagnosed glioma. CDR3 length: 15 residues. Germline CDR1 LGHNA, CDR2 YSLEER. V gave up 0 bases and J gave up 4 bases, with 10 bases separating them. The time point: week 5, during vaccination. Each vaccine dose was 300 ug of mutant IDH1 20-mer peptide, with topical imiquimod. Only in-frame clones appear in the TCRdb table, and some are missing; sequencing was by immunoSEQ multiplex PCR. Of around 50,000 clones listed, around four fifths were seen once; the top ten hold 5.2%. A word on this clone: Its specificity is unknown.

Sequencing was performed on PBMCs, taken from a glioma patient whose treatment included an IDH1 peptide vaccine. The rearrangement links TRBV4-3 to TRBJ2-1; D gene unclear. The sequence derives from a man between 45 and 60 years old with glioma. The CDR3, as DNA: TGCGCCAGCAGCCAAGATACGACACCTTACAATGAGCAGTTCTTC. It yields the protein CASSQDTTPYNEQFF.